This T cell receptor beta chain was found in a study of blood T cells in healthy people across ages. Study-level information: About one barcoded beta molecule per two T cells was captured by template switching.

Together with a sample-barcoded 5' primer, a J-beta primer mix was included in a second PCR lasting roughly 6 to 12 cycles. MiXCR, run by TCRdb on the 5' RACE reads, gives a single entry per CDR3 protein. The data contain around 1,600,000 distinct CDR3 sequences, less than 45% of them singletons. Overall study results and limits: PBMCs went unsorted, and a conclusive naive versus antigen-experienced comparison was therefore prevented.

V was pared by 3 bases and J by 2 bases, with 10 bases between. The CDR3 spans 14 residues. Germline V gives CDR1 SGHDN, CDR2 FVKESK. Whenever a sample was processed, at least 6 million PBMCs were isolated. About this clonotype itself: The antigen is undetermined.

The V call is TRBV14, the J call TRBJ1-1; D is perhaps TRBD1 (6 bases). Source material: blood. The TCR originated in a woman aged 18-30 years in good health. The CDR3 region has the DNA TGTGCCAGCAGCCACCTGGGGGCAAACACTGAAGCTTTCTTT. Translation: CASSHLGANTEAFF.